The 25 T cell receptor beta chains below all came from one sample that was sequenced in a study of CD8 T cells in Susac syndrome. Random hexamers were used to reverse transcribe an amount of about 0.5 to 1 ug RNA. TCRdb re-analysed the immunoSEQ multiplex PCR reads in MiXCR, keeping a single row per CDR3 protein. The sample records over 80,000 distinct CDR3 sequences, over 80% being singletons. The sample was CD8+ T cells from PBMCs. The receptors come from a human donor in good health.

The rearrangement uses TRBV5-1 and TRBJ1-1; the D is unclear. Trimming took off 1 base at V and 1 base at J, with 5 bases between the two ends. The CDR3 sequence is 13 residues long. From germline, CDR1 is SGHRS and CDR2 YFSETQ. The CDR3 loop reads CASSLLGNTEAFF. The CDR3 DNA follows: TGCGCCAGCAGCTTGTTGGGGAACACTGAAGCTTTCTTT.

In this sample, this clonotype turned up once. The chain is built from TRBV20-1 and TRBJ2-7; D possibly matches TRBD1 or TRBD2 (5 bases each). The CDR3 extends over 16 amino acids. V lost 0 bases and J 7 bases, leaving 22 bases between the germline ends. Germline V lookup: CDR1 DFQATT, CDR2 SNEGSKA (reference sequence). The CDR3 here is CSARDYLGTPAGEQYF. CDR3 in DNA: TGCAGTGCTAGAGATTACCTCGGGACGCCCGCCGGGGAGCAGTACTTC.

The chain carries TRBV25-1 and TRBJ2-7, with 12 bases that match TRBD1. Looked up from germline, CDR1 is MGHDK and CDR2 is SYGVNS. This CDR3 has 17 amino acids. Trimming cost V 8 bases and J 5 bases; bases outside gene matches: 16. CDR3 sequence: CASPRPGQGAKIDEQYF. The CDR3 nucleotides are TGTGCCAGCCCAAGGCCGGGACAGGGGGCTAAGATCGACGAGCAGTACTTC.

V usage is TRBV4-2 and J usage is TRBJ2-7; TRBD1 matches 11 bases. The CDR3 consists of 15 residues. V shed 3 bases and J 5 bases; nucleotides not matched to a gene: 6. CDR1 is LGHNA, CDR2 YNFKEQ, per germline. CDR3 in DNA: TGTGCCAGCAGCCACCCCGGACAGGGGGCAAACGAGCAGTACTTC. Its translation is CASSHPGQGANEQYF.

This clonotype is medium-sized. The rearrangement joins TRBV6-1 to TRBJ1-5; perhaps TRBD1 as D (5 bases). V dropped 6 bases and J dropped 5 bases, with 14 bases sitting between them. Germline-derived CDR1 and CDR2 are MNHNS and SASEGT. This CDR3 is built from 14 residues. DNA for the CDR3: TGTGCCAGCAGGTTCGCGGGGCGCGATCAGCCCCAGCATTTT. It translates to CASRFAGRDQPQHF.

This chain uses TRBV5-1 with TRBJ2-7; 7 positions agree with TRBD2. Germline V lookup: CDR1 SGHRS, CDR2 YFSETQ. The CDR3 covers 15 residues. With 3 bases clipped from V and 6 bases from J, the junction kept 12 bases outside the gene matches. CDR3 DNA: TGCGCCAGCAGCTGGGAGGGCGGGGCAGCTGGCGAGCAGTACTTC. This translates into CASSWEGGAAGEQYF.

DNA for the CDR3: TGTGCCAGCAGCCAAGAAGCTAGCGGGGGATGGGATGAGCAGTTCTTC. Protein: CASSQEASGGWDEQFF. J is TRBJ2-1 and V is TRBV3-1; 10 nucleotides agree with TRBD2. With 0 bases clipped from V and 8 bases from J, the junction kept 7 bases outside the gene matches. CDR1 and CDR2 (germline): LGHDT, YNNKEL (reference sequence). The CDR3 runs to 16 residues.

The chain is built from TRBV23-1 and TRBJ2-6; 7 bases line up with TRBD1. TRBV23-1 counts as an open reading frame of uncertain function. CDR3 length equals 17 residues. The junction had 4 bases not matched to a gene; V was cut back by 0 bases and J by 2 bases. The CDR3 sequence: CASSQSRGPPGANVLTF. CDR3 sequence (DNA): TGCGCCAGCAGTCAATCGAGGGGGCCTCCTGGGGCCAACGTCCTGACTTTC.

This rearrangement joins TRBV21-1 to TRBJ1-2; the table names TRBD1, a call not compared with the DNA. TRBV21-1 is a pseudogene locus. The CDR3 is made up of 14 amino acids. The CDR3 coding sequence is TGTGCCAGCAGCAAACGGGAACCCAACTATGGCTACACCTTC. Translated, it gives CASSKREPNYGYTF.

This clonotype has a single count. This chain links TRBV14 with TRBJ1-3; no firm D call. CDR3 length: 13 residues. V dropped 0 bases and J dropped 8 bases, with 8 bases sitting between them. Looked up from germline, CDR1 is SGHDN and CDR2 is FVKESK. The CDR3 protein is CASSQDFGDTIYF. CDR3 DNA sequence: TGTGCCAGCAGCCAAGATTTCGGAGACACCATATATTTT.

The chain carries TRBV7-2 and TRBJ1-6; D ambiguous. The CDR3 runs to 14 residues. In germline, CDR1 is SGHTA, CDR2 FQGNSA. V gave up 1 base and J gave up 6 bases, with 7 bases separating them. The CDR3 nucleotides read TGTGCCAGCAGCTTAGGGTTACGTAATTCACCCCTCCACTTT. As protein: CASSLGLRNSPLHF.

CDR3 nucleotides: TGTGCCAGCAGCGTAGTGGACACTTCCTACGAGCAGTACTTC. Its protein is CASSVVDTSYEQYF. The chain links TRBV9 to TRBJ2-7; possible D gene TRBD1, 5 bases. Trimming cost V 0 bases and J 1 base, with 8 bases left between them. Per germline, CDR1 SGDLS and CDR2 YYNGEE. The CDR3 contains 14 residues.

This rearrangement joins TRBV6-5 to TRBJ2-5; D is ambiguous. CDR3 size: 12 residues. V was pared by 0 bases and J by 4 bases, with 3 bases between. The germline V gene has CDR1 MNHEY and CDR2 SVGAGI. In nucleotides, the CDR3 is TGTGCCAGCAGTTACTCTGGAGAGACCCAGTACTTC. This translates into CASSYSGETQYF.

J is TRBJ2-1 and V is TRBV9, with TRBD2 matching 11 bases. CDR3 length: 18 amino acids. Trimming took 3 bases from V and 4 from J; bases not matched to a gene: 12. Germline lookup yields CDR1 SGDLS and CDR2 YYNGEE. CDR3 sequence reads: CASSDGETSGESYNEQFF. The CDR3, as DNA: TGTGCCAGCAGCGATGGGGAGACTAGCGGGGAGTCTTACAATGAGCAGTTCTTC. Filled out from reference TRBV9 and TRBJ2-1, the complete variable domain reads DSGVTQTPKHLITATGQRVTLRCSPRSGDLSVYWYQQSLDQGLQFLIQYYNGEERAKGNILERFSAQQFPDLHSELNLSSLELGDSALYFCASSDGETSGESYNEQFFGPGTRLTVL.

The chain uses TRBV21-1 and TRBJ2-7; TRBD2 is the table's D call and was not checked against the DNA. TRBV21-1 corresponds to a pseudogene. This CDR3 has 18 residues. In nucleotides, the CDR3 is TGTGCCAGCAGAGCGAGGGGGAGACTAGCACCCATACAGGACGAGCAGTACTTC. This gives the protein CASRARGRLAPIQDEQYF.

The chain uses TRBV7-3 and TRBJ1-2; D call uncertain. The germline CDR1 and CDR2 sequences are SGHTA and FQGTGA. V shed 7 bases and J shed 6 bases, with 15 bases lying between them. This CDR3 has 13 amino acids. DNA of the CDR3: TGTGCCAGCACCGACGGAGCCCTGCATGGCTACACCTTC. Translation gives CASTDGALHGYTF.

J is TRBJ2-2 and V is TRBV5-6, with D hard to call. Germline lookup yields CDR1 SGHDT and CDR2 YYEEEE. This CDR3 has 13 residues. V was trimmed by 4 bases and J by 4 bases, leaving 8 bases between them. CDR3 residues: CASSQVGTGELFF. The DNA for the CDR3 is TGTGCCAGCAGCCAGGTTGGCACCGGGGAGCTGTTTTTT. Complete variable domain (other parts from reference TRBV5-6 and TRBJ2-2): DAGVTQSPTHLIKTRGQQVTLRCSPKSGHDTVSWYQQALGQGPQFIFQYYEEEERQRGNFPDRFSGHQFPNYSSELNVNALLLGDSALYLCASSQVGTGELFFGEGSRLTVL.

The rearrangement links TRBV20-1 to TRBJ1-2, with TRBD1 identical over 10 bases. J gave up 3 bases and V 3 bases, and 7 bases lay outside the gene matches. The length of the CDR3 is 15 residues. The germline V gene encodes CDR1 DFQATT and CDR2 SNEGSKA (reference sequence). CDR3 loop: CSARAPGQGYYGYTF. DNA for the CDR3: TGCAGTGCTAGGGCGCCGGGACAGGGGTACTATGGCTACACCTTC.

This clonotype appeared a single time. The chain uses TRBV19 and TRBJ1-1, with D tentatively TRBD1 (5 bases). CDR3 size: 15 residues. The V end was cut by 1 base, the J end by 1 base, with 10 bases between. CDR1 and CDR2 (germline): LNHDA, SQIVND (reference sequence). In nucleotides, the CDR3 is TGTGCCAGTAGTATAGGCGCCGGGGGGAACACTGAAGCTTTCTTT. It encodes CASSIGAGGNTEAFF.

The J gene is TRBJ2-6, the V gene TRBV7-8; D ambiguous. Germline values: CDR1 SGHVS, CDR2 FQNEAQ. CDR3 length equals 13 residues. V was trimmed by 4 bases and J by 0 bases, leaving 1 base between them. The chain's CDR3 is CASSSSGANVLTF. CDR3 in DNA: TGTGCCAGCAGCTCCTCTGGGGCCAACGTCCTGACTTTC. Based on the CDR3 plus reference TRBV7-8 and TRBJ2-6, the full variable domain is GAGVSQSPRYKVAKRGQDVALRCDPISGHVSLFWYQQALGQGPEFLTYFQNEAQLDKSGLPSDRFFAERPEGSVSTLKIQRTQQEDSAVYLCASSSSGANVLTFGAGSRLTVL.

The chain couples TRBV3-1 to TRBJ1-1; TRBD1 aligns across 7 bases. The CDR3 has 13 amino acids. V shed 6 bases and J 1 base; nucleotides not matched to a gene: 2. Germline assignment: CDR1 LGHDT and CDR2 YNNKEL (reference sequence). CDR3 DNA sequence: TGTGCCAGCAGTCGGACAGGGAACACTGAAGCTTTCTTT. Its translation: CASSRTGNTEAFF.

The chain employs TRBV9 and TRBJ2-5; D unclear. The V end was cut by 3 bases, the J end by 0 bases, with 3 bases between. The CDR3 consists of 12 residues. Per the germline V gene, CDR1 is SGDLS and CDR2 is YYNGEE. The CDR3, as DNA: TGTGCCAGCAGCGACTACCAAGAGACCCAGTACTTC. As protein: CASSDYQETQYF.

The chain employs TRBV6-5 and TRBJ1-2, with a weak D call TRBD1 (5 bases). Looked up from germline, CDR1 is MNHEY and CDR2 is SVGAGI. The CDR3 has 14 residues. V was clipped by 2 bases and J by 8 bases, with 15 bases between them. The CDR3 nucleotides read TGTGCCAGCAGTTACAGGGGCGACATTAACGGCTACACCTTC. It translates to CASSYRGDINGYTF.

This clonotype was seen a single time. This chain joins TRBV13 and TRBJ2-2; 9 bases match TRBD2. The ends lost 5 bases at V and 1 base at J; junction bases unmatched: 5. This CDR3 spans 16 amino acids. Germline V gives CDR1 PRHDT, CDR2 FYEKMQ (reference sequence). In nucleotides, the CDR3 is TGTGCCAGCAGCCGTGGACTAGCGAGGAACACCGGGGAGCTGTTTTTT. Encoded protein: CASSRGLARNTGELFF.

The V call is TRBV9, the J call TRBJ2-7, with unresolved D. CDR1 is SGDLS, CDR2 YYNGEE, per germline. The V gene lost 4 bases and the J gene lost 0 bases, with 14 bases spanning the gap. CDR3 length equals 15 residues. The CDR3 region is CASSPAGSNSYEQYF. CDR3 DNA: TGTGCCAGCAGCCCAGCAGGCAGCAACTCCTACGAGCAGTACTTC.